This T cell receptor (beta chain) was recorded in a study of cytomegalovirus exposure and HLA in healthy donors (dated by TCRdb to about 2017). Turning to the overall study: An earlier analysis of several hundred of the donors reported roughly 270 Gb of sequence data and 117 million unique TCR beta sequences from some 180 million T cells. An early release covering approximately 600 HLA-typed donors comprised approximately 290 gigabases of sequencing data and tens of millions of unique TCR sequences. Among the roughly 400 genotyped donors, about 83% belonged to the genetic ancestry cluster associated with self-reported Caucasian donors. The study was designed to test whether signatures of past pathogen exposure could be identified by cataloging public T cell receptors. Using immunosequencing, the study profiled T cell repertoires from about 610 subjects and related those repertoires to cytomegalovirus serostatus. In addition to the first cohort of around 670 subjects, a separate validation cohort of around 110 different subjects was used. To predict cytomegalovirus infection status, the study combined high-throughput TCR immunosequencing, statistical association of individual TCRs with disease status, and machine learning. To study patterns of TCR occurrence, a later analysis re-analyzed previously published TCR beta repertoires from 650 to 750 donors and added high-resolution HLA genotyping. Rather than using new phenotypic data, the later analysis identified candidate immune exposures from TCR beta sequences and from how often those sequences occurred across donors. An earlier analysis of approximately 630 of the donors applied high-throughput TCR beta sequencing to assess whether each TCR beta V gene segment acted as functional or pseudogenic. Alongside the repertoire data, information on donor age, sex, ethnicity and CMV serostatus was compiled. A later genetic analysis used genome-wide SNP genotypes for 398 of the 666 donors, treating that subset as a discovery cohort. All discovery cohort repertoires had been generated on a single sequencing platform. Both class I and class II loci were covered by HLA typing, at four-digit resolution. Typing coverage differed by locus: A, B, C, DRB1 and DQB1 were typed in roughly 620-630 donors, DQA1 in approximately 520, DPA1 in approximately 600, and DPB1 in approximately 450. Because of strong linkage in the cohort, four or five DR-DQ haplotypes were treated as single units for association and clustering. Across around 400 genotyped donors of the cohort, an average of approximately 220,000 unique TCR beta nucleotide sequences per donor were sequenced, and 15% to 20% of those sequences were non-productive.

Broad study findings and their caveats: Immune exposure information for the cohort was limited to CMV serostatus. Compared with the roughly 710-donor mean, donors in an Asian-associated ancestry cluster had fewer N-insertions in productive TCRs, according to a later genetic analysis. Across donors, most TCR sequences were observed very rarely, whereas some public TCRs were present in many individuals. Specific HLA alleles were associated with 16,951 TCR beta sequences at a false discovery rate of 0.05 in a later analysis. Three of the identified cytomegalovirus-associated TCR beta chains were confirmed in vitro to be specific for cytomegalovirus antigens. In an earlier analysis of around 500 of the donors, most TCR beta V segments appeared in productive rearrangements about 87% or about 30% of the time, broadly matching IMGT annotations. According to a later analysis, parvovirus B19, influenza, CMV and Epstein-Barr virus appeared linked to several top co-occurrence clusters. V-gene and J-gene trimming of TCR beta chains was associated with a missense DCLRE1C variant in a later genetic analysis, and the association was replicated in an independent cohort. Some IMGT-functional V segments, including TRBV6-2 and TRBV6-3, could not be distinguished by the 87-base-pair reads and were therefore excluded. The sequencing pipeline was judged likely to have produced a cluster of highly shared sequence variants as a technical artifact. The earlier analysis of fewer than 750 of the donors excluded over 15 rarely observed V segments, including chromosome 9 orphons, because counts were too low. This cohort had only TCR beta chains sequenced, and the lack of alpha or paired-chain data limited which features could be detected. A later analysis found that most CMV-associated TCR beta chains appeared HLA-restricted, with HLA associations seemingly driven largely by CMV exposure. In a later analysis, HLA-associated TCR beta chains were found to be more clonally expanded and to have lower generation probabilities than equally common non-associated chains. In the study, some 180 TCR beta chains were listed as associated with cytomegalovirus. Presence/absence analyses assumed roughly uniform sequencing depth across donors, an assumption that may not hold. Correlated functional status among segregating V segments might reflect linkage disequilibrium, but an unknown experimental factor could not be ruled out. According to a later analysis, TCR association rates differed among HLA loci, with DRB1 alleles showing the most associated TCRs and HLA-C alleles showing the fewest. Because some donors lacked HLA typing at each locus, the association tests relied only on the typed subset. The classifier was reported to diagnose cytomegalovirus status with high specificity and sensitivity in both the original cohort and the validation cohort. It was suggested by the authors that the approach could potentially be generalized to other disease states and immunological phenotypes. When HLA alleles, especially DR and DQ, strongly co-occurred, attributing TCR associations to individual alleles was difficult. A further reported finding was that TCR beta sequences accurately predicted the HLA-A and HLA-B alleles for most subjects in the first cohort.

The CDR3 sequence holds 15 residues, the cysteine and phenylalanine included. Only the CDR3 DNA is retained, 45 bases long and in frame from the first base. CDR1 and CDR2 were assigned from the germline V gene as SNHLY and FYNNEI. At the junction V is shortened by 2 bases and J by 1 base, with 11 bases in between. This clone has more than one count but fewer than ten. The clone's antigen remains unknown. Base qualities are not provided; no much larger clone lies one nucleotide away. The cohort comprised approximately 700 healthy bone marrow donors. All cohort members were sampled while nominally healthy, although unrecorded immune exposures were likely present. The donor tested CMV seropositive and was one of the 289 seropositive cohort members. Every donor gave a peripheral blood sample, and the peripheral blood mononuclear cells from that sample were used for TCR beta sequencing. Genomic DNA extraction from the blood cell samples was performed with the Qiagen DNeasy Blood Extraction Kit.

Libraries were prepared through the immunoSEQ multiplex PCR assay. A mixture of 60 forward primers for TCR Vbeta segments and 13 reverse primers for TCR Jbeta segments was used in the multiplex PCR. A multiplex PCR assay on genomic DNA amplified the CDR3 region of rearranged TCR beta genes. The Illumina HiSeq System was used to sequence the amplified TCR beta libraries as 87-base-pair reads. Per the source publication's procedure: In a later analysis, approximately 74 million unique TCR beta chains were counted across the roughly 670 repertoires, and roughly 10 million of these chains were shared by at least two donors. Raw reads were error-corrected and collapsed into unique sequences by a nearest-neighbor algorithm in which closely related sequences were merged to remove PCR and sequencing errors. To assign V, D and J gene segments, CDR3 sequences were aligned to IMGT reference sequences. Each retained sequence needed at least a six-nucleotide match to both a V gene segment and a J gene segment. Rearrangements were classified as productive when the CDR3 lacked stop codons and remained in frame with V and J, and all other rearrangements were classified as non-productive. Following IMGT convention, CDR3 was defined as the stretch from the second conserved V-encoded cysteine to the conserved J-encoded phenylalanine. The earlier analysis of fewer than 700 of the donors excluded sequences that lacked an unambiguous match to a single V gene segment. In an earlier analysis of about 590 of the donors, a V segment was called functional when productive rearrangements were above 56.7%, and segregating when the standard deviation between donors exceeded 5%. A statistical classification framework was developed to diagnose cytomegalovirus status using the catalog of TCR beta chain sequences. V and J gene assignment, in a later analysis, came from comparing TCR nucleotide sequences with IMGT/GENE-DB human TR gene sequences. A later analysis assigned CDR3 sequences and most-parsimonious VDJ recombination scenarios with the TCRdist pipeline. In a later analysis, each TCR beta chain was defined by its CDR3 amino acid sequence together with its V-gene family, and reads without a unique V-gene family were excluded. In a later analysis, 450 to 600 highly shared, low-generation-probability nucleotide sequences were removed to address suspected cross-contamination and a sequencing artifact. For each public chain, a later analysis derived a clonal expansion index from normalized ranks of inferred template counts within each repertoire. In a later analysis, generation probabilities were computed using a VDJ recombination model fitted to out-of-frame rearrangements, and the results were checked against IGoR. In a later analysis, TCR-TCR, TCR-HLA and TCR-CMV co-occurrence was scored with hypergeometric tests, and a repertoire-size bias correction was applied to TCR pairs. In a later analysis, false discovery rates were estimated by permuting HLA or CMV assignments 20 times. In a later analysis, co-occurring TCRs were grouped using DBSCAN, and TCRdist sequence similarity was added for clustering within HLA-allele-positive subsets. Repertoires with fewer than 30,000 or more than 120,000 public chains, plus five repertoires with anomalous nucleotide sharing, were excluded from co-occurrence clustering. TCRdb took this table from immuneACCESS and kept in-frame rearrangements with V and J called. Such tables lack part of the clones; where checked against another copy, unresolved V genes explain under half of the gap, and the rest is unexplained. V and J calls and clone size are those listed in that table; D and trimming were worked out from the DNA. The table for this sample lists about 180,000 clones; 77% of them were counted only once. About 3.8% of the sample is held by the ten biggest clonotypes.

The sequence was collected from an older woman in good health and CMV-seropositive. The receptor chain draws on TRBV2 and TRBJ1-2, with TRBD1 tentatively as D gene (5 bases match). Source material: PBMCs. The DNA sequence reads TGTGCCAGCAGTGAATTGGGGGGTTATAACTATGGCTACACCTTC. It codes for CASSELGGYNYGYTF.